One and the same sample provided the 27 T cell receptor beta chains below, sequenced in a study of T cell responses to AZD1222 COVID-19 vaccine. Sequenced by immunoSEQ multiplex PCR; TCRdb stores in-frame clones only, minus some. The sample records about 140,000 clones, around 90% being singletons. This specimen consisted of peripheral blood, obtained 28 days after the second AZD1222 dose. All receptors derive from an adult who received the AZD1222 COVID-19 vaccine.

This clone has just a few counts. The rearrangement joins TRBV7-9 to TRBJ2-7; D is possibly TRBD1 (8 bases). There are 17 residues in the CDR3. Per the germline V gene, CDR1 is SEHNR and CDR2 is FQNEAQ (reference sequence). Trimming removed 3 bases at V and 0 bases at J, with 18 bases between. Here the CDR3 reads CASSFWGGDRGSYEQYF. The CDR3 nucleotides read TGTGCCAGCAGCTTTTGGGGGGGTGACAGGGGCTCCTACGAGCAGTACTTC.

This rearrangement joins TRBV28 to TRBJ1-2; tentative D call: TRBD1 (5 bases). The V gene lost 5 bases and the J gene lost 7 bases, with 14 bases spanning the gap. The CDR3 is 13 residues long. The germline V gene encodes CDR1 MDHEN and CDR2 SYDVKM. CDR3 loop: CASSPAGKGGYTF. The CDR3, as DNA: TGTGCCAGCAGTCCCGCAGGGAAAGGTGGCTACACCTTC.

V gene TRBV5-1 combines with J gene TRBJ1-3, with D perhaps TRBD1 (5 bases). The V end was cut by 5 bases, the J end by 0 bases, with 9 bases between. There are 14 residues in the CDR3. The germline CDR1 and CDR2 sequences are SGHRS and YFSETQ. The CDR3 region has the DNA TGCGCCAGCAGTGAGGGGAACTCTGGAAACACCATATATTTT. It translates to CASSEGNSGNTIYF.

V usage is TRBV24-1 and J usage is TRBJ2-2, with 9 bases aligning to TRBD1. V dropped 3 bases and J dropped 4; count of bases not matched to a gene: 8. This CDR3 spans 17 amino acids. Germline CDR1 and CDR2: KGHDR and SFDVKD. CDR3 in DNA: TGTGCCACCAGTGATCGGGGACAGGGACATGGCACCGGGGAGCTGTTTTTT. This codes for CATSDRGQGHGTGELFF.

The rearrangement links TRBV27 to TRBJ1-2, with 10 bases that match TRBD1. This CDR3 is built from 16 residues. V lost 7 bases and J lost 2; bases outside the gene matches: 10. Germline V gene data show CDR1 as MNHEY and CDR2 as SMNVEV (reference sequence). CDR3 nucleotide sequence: TGTGCCAGCACCCCTCAAGGACAGGGGGTAAACTATGGCTACACCTTC. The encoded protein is CASTPQGQGVNYGYTF.

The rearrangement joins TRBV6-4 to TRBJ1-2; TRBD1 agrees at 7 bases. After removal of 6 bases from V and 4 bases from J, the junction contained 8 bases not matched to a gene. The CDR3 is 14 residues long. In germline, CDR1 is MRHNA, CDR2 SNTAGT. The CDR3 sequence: CASSSDRTSYGYTF. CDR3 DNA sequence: TGTGCCAGCAGCTCGGACAGGACCTCCTATGGCTACACCTTC.

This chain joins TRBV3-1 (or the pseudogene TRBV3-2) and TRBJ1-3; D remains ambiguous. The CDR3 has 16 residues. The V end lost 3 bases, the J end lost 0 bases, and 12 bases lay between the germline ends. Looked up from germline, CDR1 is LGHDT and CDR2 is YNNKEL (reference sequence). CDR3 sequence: CASSHPYSRSGNTIYF. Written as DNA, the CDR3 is TGTGCCAGCAGCCACCCCTACAGCCGCTCTGGAAACACCATATATTTT.

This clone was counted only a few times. CDR3 region: CASSLSPRLRGLRYRGDEQYF. The CDR3 DNA is TGTGCCAGCAGTTTATCGCCCCGTCTTAGGGGGCTCCGCTATAGAGGAGACGAGCAGTACTTC. The chain joins TRBV27 to TRBJ2-7, with 7 bases matching TRBD1. V lost 0 bases and J lost 5; bases outside the gene matches: 25. The CDR3 spans 21 residues. The germline gives CDR1 MNHEY, CDR2 SMNVEV (reference sequence).

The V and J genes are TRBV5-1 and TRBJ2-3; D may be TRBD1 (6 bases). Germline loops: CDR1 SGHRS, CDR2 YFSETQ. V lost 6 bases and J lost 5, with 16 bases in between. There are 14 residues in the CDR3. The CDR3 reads CASNQLGDKDTQYF. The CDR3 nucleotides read TGCGCCAGCAATCAGCTGGGGGACAAAGATACGCAGTATTTT.

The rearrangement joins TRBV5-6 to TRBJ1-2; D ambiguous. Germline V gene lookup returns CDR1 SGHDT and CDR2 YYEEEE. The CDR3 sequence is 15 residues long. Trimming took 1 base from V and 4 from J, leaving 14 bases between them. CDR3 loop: CASSLIGWAVYGYTF. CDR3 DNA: TGTGCCAGCAGCTTGATCGGCTGGGCCGTCTATGGCTACACCTTC.

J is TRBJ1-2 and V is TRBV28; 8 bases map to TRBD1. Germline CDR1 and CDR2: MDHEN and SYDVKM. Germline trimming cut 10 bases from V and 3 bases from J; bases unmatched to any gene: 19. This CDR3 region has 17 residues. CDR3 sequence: CANGISRTGRAHYGYTF. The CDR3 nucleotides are TGTGCCAACGGAATTTCCAGGACAGGGCGGGCCCACTATGGCTACACCTTC.

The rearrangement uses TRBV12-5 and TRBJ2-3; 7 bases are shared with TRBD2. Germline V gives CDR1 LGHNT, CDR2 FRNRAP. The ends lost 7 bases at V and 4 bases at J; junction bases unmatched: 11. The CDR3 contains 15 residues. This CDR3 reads CASALHGGLSDTQYF. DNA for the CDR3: TGTGCTAGTGCCCTACACGGGGGACTATCAGATACGCAGTATTTT.

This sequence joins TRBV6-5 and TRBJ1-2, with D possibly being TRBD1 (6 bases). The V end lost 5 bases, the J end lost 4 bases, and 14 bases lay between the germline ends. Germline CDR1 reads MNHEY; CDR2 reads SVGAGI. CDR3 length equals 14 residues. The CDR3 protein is CASSIGGEAYGYTF. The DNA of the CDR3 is TGTGCCAGCAGTATCGGGGGCGAAGCCTATGGCTACACCTTC.

The CDR3: CASTKDSNQPQHF. In nucleotides, the CDR3 is TGTGCCAGCACCAAAGACAGCAATCAGCCCCAGCATTTT. J is TRBJ1-5 and V is TRBV7-9, with unresolved D. Germline V gene data show CDR1 as SEHNR and CDR2 as FQNEAQ (reference sequence). Trimming removed 7 bases at V and 1 base at J, with 8 bases between. This CDR3 contains 13 residues.

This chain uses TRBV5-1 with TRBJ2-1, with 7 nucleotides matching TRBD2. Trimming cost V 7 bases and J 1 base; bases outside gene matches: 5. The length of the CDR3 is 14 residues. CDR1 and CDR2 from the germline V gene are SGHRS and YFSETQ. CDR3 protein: CASGAGPSYNEQFF. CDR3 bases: TGCGCCAGCGGAGCGGGACCATCCTACAATGAGCAGTTCTTC.

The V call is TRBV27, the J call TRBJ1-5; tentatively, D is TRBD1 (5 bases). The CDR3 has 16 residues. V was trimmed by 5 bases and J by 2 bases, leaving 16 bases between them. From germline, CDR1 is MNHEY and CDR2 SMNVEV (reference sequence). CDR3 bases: TGTGCCAGCAGTCTCAAGTCAGGGTTAGGCAATCAGCCCCAGCATTTT. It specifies CASSLKSGLGNQPQHF.

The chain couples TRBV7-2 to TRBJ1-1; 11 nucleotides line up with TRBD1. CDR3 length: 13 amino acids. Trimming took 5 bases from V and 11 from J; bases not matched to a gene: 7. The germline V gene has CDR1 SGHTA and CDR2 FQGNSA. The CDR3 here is CASSARTGGLAFF. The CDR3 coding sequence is TGTGCCAGCAGCGCAAGGACAGGGGGCTTGGCTTTCTTT.

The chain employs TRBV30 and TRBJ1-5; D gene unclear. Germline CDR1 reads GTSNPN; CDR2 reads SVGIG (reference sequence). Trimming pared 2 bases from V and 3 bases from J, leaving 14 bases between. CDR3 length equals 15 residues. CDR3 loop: CAWSPPLGPNQPQHF. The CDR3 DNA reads TGTGCCTGGAGTCCCCCCCTGGGCCCCAATCAGCCCCAGCATTTT.

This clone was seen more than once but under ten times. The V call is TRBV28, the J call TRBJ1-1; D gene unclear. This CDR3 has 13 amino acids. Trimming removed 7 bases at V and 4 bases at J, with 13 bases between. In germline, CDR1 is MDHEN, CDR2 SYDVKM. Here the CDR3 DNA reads TGTGCCAGCACAAGCCGTCCGACCACTGAAGCTTTCTTT. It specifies CASTSRPTTEAFF.

The CDR3 here is CASRSGTQVYEQYF. CDR3 sequence (DNA): TGTGCCAGCAGGTCCGGGACCCAAGTCTACGAGCAGTACTTC. J is TRBJ2-7 and V is TRBV28, with D perhaps being TRBD1 or TRBD2 (5 bases each). Germline-derived CDR1 and CDR2 are MDHEN and SYDVKM. The CDR3 consists of 14 residues. V lost 6 bases, J lost 3 bases, and 15 bases lay in between.

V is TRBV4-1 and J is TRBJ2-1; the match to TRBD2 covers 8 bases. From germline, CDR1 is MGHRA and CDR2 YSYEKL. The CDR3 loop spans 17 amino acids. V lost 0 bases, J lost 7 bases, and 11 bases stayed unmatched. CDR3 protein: CASSQEAGGPMGNEQFF. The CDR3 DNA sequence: TGCGCCAGCAGCCAAGAGGCGGGGGGCCCCATGGGGAATGAGCAGTTCTTC.

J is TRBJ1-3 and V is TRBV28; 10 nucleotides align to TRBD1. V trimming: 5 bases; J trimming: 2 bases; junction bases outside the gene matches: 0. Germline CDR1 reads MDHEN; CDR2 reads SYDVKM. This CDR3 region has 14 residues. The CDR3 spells CASSGQGAGNTIYF. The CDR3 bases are TGTGCCAGCAGTGGACAGGGGGCTGGAAACACCATATATTTT. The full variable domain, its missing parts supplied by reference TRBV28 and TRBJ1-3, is DVKVTQSSRYLVKRTGEKVFLECVQDMDHENMFWYRQDPGLGLRLIYFSYDVKMKEKGDIPEGYSVSREKKERFSLILESASTNQTSMYLCASSGQGAGNTIYFGEGSWLTVV.

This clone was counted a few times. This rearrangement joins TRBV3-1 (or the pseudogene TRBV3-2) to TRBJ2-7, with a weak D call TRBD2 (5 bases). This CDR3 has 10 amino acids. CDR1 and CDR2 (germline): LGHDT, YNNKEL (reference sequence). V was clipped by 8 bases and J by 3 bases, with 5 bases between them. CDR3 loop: CASGSYEQYF. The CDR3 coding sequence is TGTGCCAGCGGGAGCTACGAGCAGTACTTC.

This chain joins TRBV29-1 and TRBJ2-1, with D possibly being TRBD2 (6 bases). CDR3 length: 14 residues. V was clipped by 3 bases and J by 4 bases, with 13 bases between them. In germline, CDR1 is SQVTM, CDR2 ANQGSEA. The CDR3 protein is CSVDGSDRYNEQFF. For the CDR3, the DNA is TGCAGCGTTGACGGGAGTGATAGATACAATGAGCAGTTCTTC.

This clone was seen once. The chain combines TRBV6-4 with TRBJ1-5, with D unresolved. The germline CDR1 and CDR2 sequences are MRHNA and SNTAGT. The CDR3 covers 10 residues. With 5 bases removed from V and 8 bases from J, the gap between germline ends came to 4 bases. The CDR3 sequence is CASSFEPQHF. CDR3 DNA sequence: TGTGCCAGCAGTTTCGAGCCCCAGCATTTT.

The DNA of the CDR3 is TGTGCCAGCAGTCCCCCAGGCGGGAGGGCCCGGGAGCAGTACTTC. It specifies CASSPPGGRAREQYF. The V and J genes are TRBV28 and TRBJ2-7; 9 positions agree with TRBD2. Germline V CDR1 and CDR2: MDHEN, SYDVKM. This CDR3 comprises 15 residues. Trimming at V came to 5 bases and at J to 7 bases, leaving 12 bases not matched to a gene.

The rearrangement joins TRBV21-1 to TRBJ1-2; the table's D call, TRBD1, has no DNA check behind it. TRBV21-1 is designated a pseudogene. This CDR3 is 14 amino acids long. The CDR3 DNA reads TGTGCCAGCCCCCCGGGACAGGGGGCATATGGCTACACCTTC. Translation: CASPPGQGAYGYTF.